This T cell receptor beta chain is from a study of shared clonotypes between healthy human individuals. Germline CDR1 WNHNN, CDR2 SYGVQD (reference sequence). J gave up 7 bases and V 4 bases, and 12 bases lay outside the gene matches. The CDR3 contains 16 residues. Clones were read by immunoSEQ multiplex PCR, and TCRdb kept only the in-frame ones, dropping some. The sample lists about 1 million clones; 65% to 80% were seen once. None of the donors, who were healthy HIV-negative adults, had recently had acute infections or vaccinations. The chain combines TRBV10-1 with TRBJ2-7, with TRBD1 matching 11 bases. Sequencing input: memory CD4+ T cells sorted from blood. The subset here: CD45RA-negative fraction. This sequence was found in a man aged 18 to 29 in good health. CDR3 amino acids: CASSASRGTGGREQYF. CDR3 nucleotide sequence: TGCGCCAGCAGTGCCTCCCGGGGGACAGGGGGAAGGGAGCAGTACTTC.